This section outlines one T cell receptor beta chain sequence together with its context. The antigen remains undetermined. The data originate from a study of T cell repertoires in cytomegalovirus infection. V was trimmed by 0 bases and J by 6 bases, leaving 9 bases between them. From germline, CDR1 is MNHEY and CDR2 SVGAGI. The CDR3 consists of 14 residues. TCRdb redid the calling of the reads with MiXCR, one entry per CDR3 protein. The sample has 360,000 or so distinct CDR3 sequences; around a third are singletons. This clonotype originated in a human donor in good health (CMV status not recorded). Some clones in this sample may be carry-over from other donors' samples. The sample in question was cultured PBMCs, obtained from culture after CMV antigen stimulation. V usage is TRBV6-5 and J usage is TRBJ2-1, with D tentatively TRBD2 (5 bases). The CDR3 here is CASSYSTGVNEQFF. CDR3 nucleotide sequence: TGTGCCAGCAGTTACTCGACCGGGGTCAATGAGCAGTTCTTC.